This T cell receptor (beta chain) was identified during a study of shared clonotypes between healthy human individuals. The study, taken as a whole, reports: All-four-donor shared clonotypes had higher generation probabilities than non-shared clonotypes did.

On this clone: The antigen is unknown. Different DNA sequences within this sample yield the same CDR3.

Assay execution proceeded at the deep level. In the original processing: As immunoSEQ supplied junction-only sequences (without quality scores), filtering differed. TCRdb's table, derived via immunoSEQ multiplex PCR, lists solely in-frame clones and lacks some. Clonal size and the V and J genes are those of that table, whereas D and trimming came from the DNA. The data hold more than 2 million clones, with 90% to 97% observed a single time. Negatively enriched CD4+ T cells were divided by CD45RA into naive and memory. Trimming removed 4 bases from V and 7 bases from J; junction bases left unmatched: 2. This CDR3 has 12 residues. Germline CDR1 reads MNHEY; CDR2 reads SMNVEV (reference sequence).

The chain carries TRBV27 and TRBJ1-2, with 8 positions matching TRBD1. Material for sequencing was naive CD4+ T cells sorted from blood. Subset: CD45RA+ positively selected. The clonotype comes from a man aged 18 to 30 in good health. The CDR3, as DNA: TGTGCCAGCAGTTCCACAGGGGGTGGCTACACCTTC. This codes for CASSSTGGGYTF.